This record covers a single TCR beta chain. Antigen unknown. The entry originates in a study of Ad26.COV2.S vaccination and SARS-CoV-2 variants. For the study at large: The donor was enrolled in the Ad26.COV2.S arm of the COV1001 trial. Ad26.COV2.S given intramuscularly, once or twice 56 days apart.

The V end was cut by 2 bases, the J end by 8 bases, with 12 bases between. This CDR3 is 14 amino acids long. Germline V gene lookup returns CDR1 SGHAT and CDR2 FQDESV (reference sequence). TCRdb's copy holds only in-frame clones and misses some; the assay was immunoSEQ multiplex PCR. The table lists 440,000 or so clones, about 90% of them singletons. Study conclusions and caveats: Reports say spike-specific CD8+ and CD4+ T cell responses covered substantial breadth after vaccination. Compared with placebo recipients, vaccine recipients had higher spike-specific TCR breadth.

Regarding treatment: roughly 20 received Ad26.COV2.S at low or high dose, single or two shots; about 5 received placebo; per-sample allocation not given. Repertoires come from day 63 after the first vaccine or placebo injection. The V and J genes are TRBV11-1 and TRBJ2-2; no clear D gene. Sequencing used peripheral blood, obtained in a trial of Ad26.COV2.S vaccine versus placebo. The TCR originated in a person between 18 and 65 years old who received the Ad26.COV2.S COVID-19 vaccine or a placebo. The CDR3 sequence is CASSLRPNVGELFF. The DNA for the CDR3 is TGTGCCAGCAGCTTACGGCCGAATGTTGGGGAGCTGTTTTTT. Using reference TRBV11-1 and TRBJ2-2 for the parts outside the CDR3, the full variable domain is EAEVAQSPRYKITEKSQAVAFWCDPISGHATLYWYRQILGQGPELLVQFQDESVVDDSQLPKDRFSAERLKGVDSTLKIQPAELGDSAMYLCASSLRPNVGELFFGEGSRLTVL.